This T cell receptor (beta chain) was documented in a study of blood T cell repertoires in COVID-19. Study information: Italy, Spain and the United States were the sources of the convalescent and acute COVID-19 samples. The cDNA or gDNA used as material had been derived from T cells, B-cell-depleted T cells, or PBMCs.

Original processing methods: Estimation of nucleated cell counts was performed using reference gene primer amplification. Clones were read by immunoSEQ multiplex PCR, and TCRdb kept only the in-frame ones, dropping some. V and J calls and clone size are copied from that table; D and trimming were computed from the DNA. The repertoire includes some 270,000 clones, roughly 89% of them detected once, and about 1.6% sits in the top ten. The germline gives CDR1 SNHLY, CDR2 FYNNEI. Trimming left V 5 bases short and J 3 bases short, with 19 bases between. The CDR3 sequence is 17 residues long. This clone was seen a single time.

This sequence originates from a woman between 35 and 50 years old who had recovered from COVID-19. The rearrangement links TRBV2 to TRBJ2-2, with a tentative D call TRBD1 (6 bases). Material for sequencing was peripheral blood. CDR3 in amino acids: CASSFVIPGHDTGELFF. DNA of the CDR3: TGTGCCAGCAGTTTCGTGATACCGGGACACGACACCGGGGAGCTGTTTTTT.